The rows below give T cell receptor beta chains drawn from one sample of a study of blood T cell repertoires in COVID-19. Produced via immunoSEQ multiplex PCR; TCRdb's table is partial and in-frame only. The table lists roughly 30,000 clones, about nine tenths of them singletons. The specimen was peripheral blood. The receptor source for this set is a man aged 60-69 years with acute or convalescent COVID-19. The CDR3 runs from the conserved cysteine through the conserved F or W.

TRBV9	CASSVKNRGQAF
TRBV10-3	CAIRGSMGSYNEQFF
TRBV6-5	CASRSQGATNEKLFF
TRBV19	CASSIREATVAQPQHF
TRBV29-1	CSAEVSPSTGELFF
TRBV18	CASLTELNTEAFF
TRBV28	CASSGTPSSGNTIYF
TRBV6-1	CASSEQSGNTEAFF
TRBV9	CASSLGQVNTEAFF
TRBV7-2	CASSFGTGYYEQYF
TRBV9	CASSPLGGRVYNEQFF
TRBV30	CAWSPPAGGPSEQFF
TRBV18	CASSPSRGNWANVLTF
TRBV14	CASSPRGQTPFNYGYTF
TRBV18	CASSANSVAGELFF
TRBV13	CASRLAGGSYNEQFF
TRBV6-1	CASSFRDSYGYTF
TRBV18	CASSPIKGGQGTDSPLHF
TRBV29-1	CSVGGGSRYNEQFF
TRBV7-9	CASSLIGDEQYF
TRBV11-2	CASSLEAYRGITGELFF
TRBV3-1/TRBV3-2	CASSRLAGALSDTQYF
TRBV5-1	CASSSGGWENEKLFF
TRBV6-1	CASSPRQGWFETQYF